The rows below give T cell receptor beta chains drawn from one sample of a study of blood T cell repertoires in COVID-19. The data were produced by immunoSEQ multiplex PCR, yet TCRdb's version contains in-frame clones alone and is incomplete. This table has roughly 47,000 clones, roughly nine tenths appearing once. Sequenced input: peripheral blood. The receptor source for this set is a man in his 70s with active COVID-19. Both conserved end residues are part of each CDR3. A D gene is named only where the DNA matches it firmly. Clone size is not always given. Where it is, it says once, few, many or a class for expanded clones.

CASSFQRGALQETQYF TGCGCCAGCAGCTTCCAGCGGGGGGCCCTCCAAGAGACCCAGTACTTC TRBV5-1 TRBD2 . TRBJ2-5
CASSKQGRGLTNEKLFF TGTGCCAGCAGTAAACAGGGTCGGGGTTTAACTAATGAAAAACTGTTTTTT TRBV27 . . TRBJ1-4
CASSWGTGGVGTEAFF TGTGCCAGCAGCTGGGGGACAGGGGGCGTGGGCACTGAAGCTTTCTTT TRBV5-6 TRBD1 . TRBJ1-1
CASRSAPDRGQTEAFF TGTGCCAGTCGATCAGCTCCGGACAGGGGGCAAACTGAAGCTTTCTTT TRBV19 TRBD1 . TRBJ1-1
CASSLNRGNTEAFF TGTGCCAGCAGCTTAAACAGGGGGAACACTGAAGCTTTCTTT TRBV7-3 TRBD1 . TRBJ1-1
CASATGEDRDSPLHF TGTGCCAGCGCGACAGGGGAAGATAGGGATTCACCCCTCCACTTT TRBV25-1 TRBD1 . TRBJ1-6
CASSGETGGAGNEKLFF TGTGCCAGCAGCGGGGAGACAGGGGGCGCGGGGAATGAAAAACTGTTTTTT TRBV5-8 TRBD1 . TRBJ1-4
CASSTGTAYGYTF TGTGCCAGTAGTACTGGGACAGCCTATGGCTACACCTTC TRBV19 TRBD1 . TRBJ1-2
CASSIVSDGRDTEAFF TGTGCCAGTAGTATAGTCTCGGACGGGAGAGACACTGAAGCTTTCTTT TRBV19 . . TRBJ1-1
CASSPLGGARETQYF TGTGCCAGCAGTCCCCTGGGAGGGGCCCGGGAGACCCAGTACTTC TRBV6-6 TRBD2 . TRBJ2-5
CATSRDADVTGDGTDTQYF TGTGCCACCAGCAGAGATGCCGACGTAACAGGGGATGGCACAGATACGCAGTATTTT TRBV15 TRBD1 . TRBJ2-3
CASSQETGYGNTIYF TGCGCCAGCAGCCAAGAAACAGGGTATGGAAACACCATATATTTT TRBV4-3 . few TRBJ1-3
CASSELDRGRTGELFF TGTGCCAGCAGTGAATTAGACAGGGGGCGAACCGGGGAGCTGTTTTTT TRBV2 TRBD1 . TRBJ2-2
CSVLTGSRSGNTIYF TGCAGCGTGTTGACCGGGAGCCGCTCTGGAAACACCATATATTTT TRBV29-1 . few TRBJ1-3
CASSPPEGWYTIYF TGTGCCAGCTCACCCCCGGAGGGGTGGTACACCATATATTTT TRBV18 . . TRBJ1-3
CASSESGQRPSYNSPLHF TGCGCCAGCAGTGAATCGGGACAACGACCCTCCTATAATTCACCCCTCCACTTT TRBV10-2 . few TRBJ1-6
CASSLGRGRLVTYEQYF TGTGCCAGCAGCTTAGGCCGCGGCAGACTCGTAACCTACGAGCAGTACTTC TRBV7-2 . . TRBJ2-7
CASSKGQNNEKLFF TGTGCCAGTAGTAAGGGACAGAACAATGAAAAACTGTTTTTT TRBV19 TRBD1 . TRBJ1-4
CASSQPGTGGAETQYF TGCGCCAGCAGCCAACCGGGGACAGGGGGCGCAGAGACCCAGTACTTC TRBV4-1 TRBD1 once TRBJ2-5
CATSGRGAVNTEAFF TGTGCCACCAGTGGCAGGGGAGCAGTGAACACTGAAGCTTTCTTT TRBV24-1 . . TRBJ1-1
CASSPAVQSTDTQYF TGCGCCAGCAGCCCGGCGGTTCAGAGCACAGATACGCAGTATTTT TRBV5-1 . . TRBJ2-3
CASSDPGLAGGRLTGELFF TGTGCCAGCAGCGATCCGGGACTAGCGGGGGGCCGGCTTACCGGGGAGCTGTTTTTT TRBV7-2 TRBD2 . TRBJ2-2
CASSSPGGAGYEQYF TGTGCCAGCAGCTCCCCGGGGGGGGCAGGATACGAGCAGTACTTC TRBV5-6 TRBD2 . TRBJ2-7
CSVETRMNEKLFF TGCAGCGTTGAAACCAGAATGAATGAAAAACTGTTTTTT TRBV29-1 . . TRBJ1-4
CASSPSGTANTGELFF TGTGCCAGCAGCCCCTCCGGGACAGCAAACACCGGGGAGCTGTTTTTT TRBV7-2 TRBD1 . TRBJ2-2
CASSLEVGAHPQHF TGTGCCAGCAGCTTAGAAGTTGGGGCACACCCCCAGCATTTT TRBV7-2 . . TRBJ1-5
CASSPGTRNQPQHF TGTGCCAGCAGCCCAGGGACAAGAAATCAGCCCCAGCATTTT TRBV7-8 . . TRBJ1-5
CASSTPQAGGLRDTQYF TGTGCCAGCAGCACTCCACAAGCGGGGGGGCTGAGAGATACGCAGTATTTT TRBV9 TRBD2 . TRBJ2-3
CASSSTGSPYYGYTF TGTGCCAGCAGCTCGACAGGGTCTCCTTACTATGGCTACACCTTC TRBV7-9 TRBD1 . TRBJ1-2
CASSHDREAFF TGTGCCAGCAGCCATGACAGGGAGGCTTTCTTT TRBV3-1/TRBV3-2 TRBD1 few TRBJ1-1
CASSLRWDRGYEQYF TGTGCCAGCAGCTTGCGTTGGGACAGGGGATATGAGCAGTACTTC TRBV5-5 TRBD1 . TRBJ2-7
CASSSGLAENTGELFF TGTGCCAGCAGCTCCGGACTAGCGGAGAACACCGGGGAGCTGTTTTTT TRBV5-4 TRBD2 . TRBJ2-2
CASSLSTGSNYGYTF TGTGCCAGCAGCTTATCGACAGGGTCCAACTATGGCTACACCTTC TRBV14 TRBD1 . TRBJ1-2
CASSYSTENTEAFF TGTGCCAGCAGTTACTCGACAGAGAACACTGAAGCTTTCTTT TRBV6-2/TRBV6-3 . . TRBJ1-1
CASNQKGGPTSTDTQYF TGTGCCAGCAACCAAAAGGGCGGGCCGACTAGCACAGATACGCAGTATTTT TRBV27 . . TRBJ2-3
CASSQDNQGDSGNTIYF TGCGCCAGCAGCCAAGATAATCAGGGGGACTCTGGAAACACCATATATTTT TRBV4-1 TRBD1 . TRBJ1-3
CASSRDRNNSPLHF TGTGCCAGCAGCCGAGACAGGAATAATTCACCCCTCCACTTT TRBV6-6 . . TRBJ1-6
CASSQGPSGNTIYF TGTGCCAGCAGCCAGGGGCCATCTGGAAACACCATATATTTT TRBV3-1/TRBV3-2 . . TRBJ1-3
CATSDPGGAFTDTDTQYF TGTGCCACCAGTGACCCAGGGGGCGCTTTTACTGACACAGATACGCAGTATTTT TRBV24-1 TRBD1 . TRBJ2-3
CASKGRTKNTGELFF TGTGCCAGCAAGGGCAGGACAAAGAACACCGGGGAGCTGTTTTTT TRBV6-5 . . TRBJ2-2
CASSPGTGNNSPLHF TGCGCCAGCAGCCCCGGGACAGGGAATAATTCACCCCTCCACTTT TRBV5-1 TRBD1 . TRBJ1-6
CASRWDRGGNTGELFF TGTGCCAGCAGGTGGGACAGGGGAGGCAACACCGGGGAGCTGTTTTTT TRBV5-6 TRBD1 . TRBJ2-2
CSASAGLARTQYF TGCAGTGCTAGTGCCGGACTAGCGCGTACGCAGTATTTT TRBV20-1 TRBD2 . TRBJ2-3
CASGGAGASQPQHF TGTGCCAGCGGGGGGGCAGGCGCTTCTCAGCCCCAGCATTTT TRBV2 . few TRBJ1-5
CASSSGTGLNEKLFF TGTGCCAGCAGCTCAGGGACAGGGCTTAATGAAAAACTGTTTTTT TRBV7-2 TRBD1 . TRBJ1-4
CASSKQGATGQPQHF TGTGCCAGCAGCAAACAGGGGGCCACCGGACAGCCCCAGCATTTT TRBV9 TRBD1 . TRBJ1-5
CASSPAGGGYEQFF TGTGCCAGCAGCCCCGCGGGTGGGGGGTATGAGCAGTTCTTC TRBV5-6 . . TRBJ2-1
CASVPRGLRNTEAFF TGTGCCAGCGTTCCCAGAGGACTTCGGAACACTGAAGCTTTCTTT TRBV5-6 . few TRBJ1-1
CASTGGFGEKLFF TGTGCCAGCACGGGAGGGTTTGGTGAAAAACTGTTTTTT TRBV6-5 . once TRBJ1-4
CASSGQGNYGYTF TGTGCCAGCAGTGGACAGGGAAACTATGGCTACACCTTC TRBV19 TRBD1 . TRBJ1-2
CASSSQGAYEQYF TGCGCCAGCAGCTCCCAAGGGGCCTACGAGCAGTACTTC TRBV5-1 . . TRBJ2-7
CASSDPTGSEAFF TGCGCCAGCAGTGACCCGACAGGGTCTGAAGCTTTCTTT TRBV10-2 TRBD1 . TRBJ1-1
CASSALAGTYNEQFF TGTGCCAGCAGCGCCCTAGCGGGGACCTACAATGAGCAGTTCTTC TRBV9 TRBD2 . TRBJ2-1
CASNRRQGADYNEQFF TGTGCCAGCAACCGCAGACAGGGAGCCGACTACAATGAGCAGTTCTTC TRBV2 TRBD1 . TRBJ2-1
CASSYQGSSGNTIYF TGTGCCAGCAGTTACCAGGGCAGCTCTGGAAACACCATATATTTT TRBV6-2/TRBV6-3 . . TRBJ1-3
CASSFGTGGHYGYTF TGTGCCAGCAGCTTCGGAACAGGGGGCCACTATGGCTACACCTTC TRBV5-6 TRBD1 . TRBJ1-2
CASSPRQASASGANVLTF TGTGCCAGCAGCCCCCGACAGGCGTCGGCGTCTGGGGCCAACGTCCTGACTTTC TRBV7-3 . . TRBJ2-6
CASSRPGGEGNQPQHF TGTGCCAGCAGCCGCCCCGGGGGTGAAGGCAATCAGCCCCAGCATTTT TRBV6-2/TRBV6-3 . . TRBJ1-5
CATSDTGDGQETQYF TGTGCCACCAGTGACACAGGGGACGGACAAGAGACCCAGTACTTC TRBV24-1 TRBD1 . TRBJ2-5